Listed below are T cell receptor beta chains from one sample, sequenced in a study of technical replicates of blood from several donors. Profiling relied on immunoSEQ multiplex PCR, and the TCRdb table lists in-frame clones only, not all of them. The sample carries about 13,000 clones, roughly 85% recorded once. The sequenced sample consisted of PBMCs. The receptors come from a human donor in good health. CDR3s include the opening cysteine and the closing phenylalanine or tryptophan. D genes are given only for firm matches. Clone size, where shown, is once, few, many, or a class for clones that have expanded.

v_gene	d_gene	j_gene	abundance	CDR3aa	CDR3nt
TRBV5-6	-	TRBJ2-1	once	CASSLAMGDSEQFF	TGTGCCAGCAGCTTGGCGATGGGAGATAGTGAGCAGTTCTTC
TRBV5-1	TRBD1	TRBJ2-1	-	CASSGQGASTYNEQFF	TGCGCCAGCAGTGGACAGGGGGCCTCTACCTACAATGAGCAGTTCTTC
TRBV11-1	TRBD1	TRBJ2-7	-	CASSHEGQLGYEQYF	TGTGCCAGCAGCCACGAGGGACAGCTAGGTTACGAGCAGTACTTC
TRBV30	-	TRBJ1-2	-	CACNGYTF	TGTGCCTGTAATGGCTACACCTTC
TRBV15	TRBD2	TRBJ2-2	-	CATSRDLRLAGVTGELFF	TGTGCCACCAGCAGAGATCTAAGACTAGCGGGAGTCACCGGGGAGCTGTTTTTT
TRBV7-9	-	TRBJ1-2	few	CASSLRGDYTF	TGTGCCAGCAGCTTACGGGGGGACTACACCTTC
TRBV2	-	TRBJ1-1	-	CASSEGRGRGNTEAFF	TGTGCCAGCAGTGAAGGTAGGGGCAGAGGGAACACTGAAGCTTTCTTT
TRBV7-2	-	TRBJ2-5	-	CASSPKEGSGGQYF	TGTGCCAGCAGCCCTAAGGAGGGGTCCGGGGGCCAGTACTTC
TRBV9	TRBD1	TRBJ2-4	-	CASSPRTGENIQYF	TGTGCCAGCAGCCCCAGGACAGGCGAAAACATTCAGTACTTC
TRBV9	-	TRBJ2-7	-	CASSPLGTGTYEQYF	TGTGCCAGCAGCCCCCTCGGGACTGGCACCTACGAGCAGTACTTC
TRBV5-4	-	TRBJ2-7	-	CASSLGGDVSYEQYF	TGTGCCAGCAGCTTGGGGGGCGACGTATCCTACGAGCAGTACTTC
TRBV28	-	TRBJ1-1	-	CASGRAYREDTEAFF	TGTGCCAGCGGGAGGGCTTACAGGGAAGACACTGAAGCTTTCTTT
TRBV2	TRBD1	TRBJ1-1	-	CASRADRGGEAFF	TGTGCCAGCAGGGCAGACAGGGGGGGTGAAGCTTTCTTT
TRBV7-9	TRBD1	TRBJ1-2	once	CASSAGQGLDGYTF	TGTGCCAGCAGCGCGGGACAGGGGTTGGATGGCTACACCTTC
TRBV7-2	TRBD1	TRBJ1-2	-	CASSLADRGHYGYTF	TGTGCCAGCAGCTTAGCCGACAGGGGGCATTATGGCTACACCTTC
TRBV25-1	-	TRBJ2-1	-	CASSDGSSYNEQFF	TGTGCCAGCAGTGACGGGAGCTCCTACAATGAGCAGTTCTTC
TRBV11-2	TRBD2	TRBJ2-5	-	CASSLEPSGFRETQYF	TGTGCCAGCAGCTTAGAACCTAGCGGATTCCGGGAGACCCAGTACTTC
TRBV2	TRBD1	TRBJ2-2	-	CASSWTGGSGELFF	TGTGCCAGCAGCTGGACAGGGGGCTCCGGGGAGCTGTTTTTT
TRBV6-4	TRBD2	TRBJ2-1	medium-sized	CASSDSTSGSNEQFF	TGTGCCAGCAGTGATTCAACTAGCGGGAGTAATGAGCAGTTCTTC
TRBV6-1	-	TRBJ2-5	-	CASRGSGQETQYF	TGTGCCAGCCGGGGGAGCGGCCAAGAGACCCAGTACTTC
TRBV5-4	TRBD2	TRBJ2-3	-	CASSLRLGRERTDTQYF	TGTGCCAGCAGCTTGAGGTTGGGGCGGGAGCGCACAGATACGCAGTATTTT
TRBV10-3	-	TRBJ2-7	-	CAISGGPYEQYF	TGTGCCATCAGTGGCGGTCCCTACGAGCAGTACTTC
TRBV6-5	-	TRBJ2-1	-	CASSYSILARNEQFF	TGTGCCAGCAGTTACTCGATTCTAGCGAGGAATGAGCAGTTCTTC
TRBV27	TRBD1	TRBJ1-5	-	CASRPGQGWGGNQPQHF	TGTGCCAGCAGGCCGGGACAGGGTTGGGGGGGCAATCAGCCCCAGCATTTT
TRBV18	-	TRBJ1-1	once	CASSDIEGNTEAFF	TGTGCCAGCTCAGACATCGAGGGGAACACTGAAGCTTTCTTT
TRBV5-1	TRBD2	TRBJ2-3	-	CASTPGRAGDTQYF	TGCGCCAGCACCCCCGGGAGGGCGGGAGATACGCAGTATTTT
TRBV27	TRBD1	TRBJ2-5	-	CASSSPGTEQETQYF	TGTGCCAGCAGTTCCCCCGGGACAGAACAAGAGACCCAGTACTTC
TRBV5-1	-	TRBJ1-4	-	CASSSGGNLNEKLFF	TGCGCCAGCAGCTCTGGCGGTAACCTTAATGAAAAACTGTTTTTT
TRBV7-3	TRBD2	TRBJ2-7	-	CASSLGTSGSYEQYF	TGTGCCAGCAGCTTAGGGACTAGCGGCTCCTACGAGCAGTACTTC
TRBV27	TRBD1	TRBJ1-5	-	CASSSGTGRYQPQHF	TGTGCCAGCAGTTCAGGGACAGGGAGATATCAGCCCCAGCATTTT
TRBV6-4	TRBD1	TRBJ2-3	-	CASSDSTGGADTQYF	TGTGCCAGCAGTGACTCGACAGGGGGCGCAGATACGCAGTATTTT
TRBV6-1	-	TRBJ1-5	-	CASSEASGQLYQPQHF	TGTGCCAGCAGTGAAGCATCCGGACAGCTATATCAGCCCCAGCATTTT
TRBV27	TRBD2	TRBJ2-1	-	CASSGTSGRAWDNEQFF	TGTGCCAGCAGCGGGACTAGCGGGAGGGCCTGGGACAATGAGCAGTTCTTC
TRBV28	-	TRBJ2-7	-	CASSTSTDLTYEQYF	TGTGCCAGCAGTACCTCGACAGACCTTACCTACGAGCAGTACTTC
TRBV7-2	-	TRBJ2-3	-	CASSFKSLGDGLTDTQYF	TGTGCCAGCAGCTTTAAGTCCCTCGGAGACGGACTCACAGATACGCAGTATTTT
TRBV21-1	-	TRBJ2-5	-	CASSTPTLPDF	TGTGCCAGCAGCACTCCCACCCTTCCGGACTTC
TRBV5-1	TRBD1	TRBJ2-4	-	CASSPGQGLAKNIQYF	TGCGCCAGCAGCCCGGGACAGGGGTTAGCCAAAAACATTCAGTACTTC
TRBV2	-	TRBJ2-3	-	CASKDSPSTDTQYF	TGTGCCAGCAAGGACTCGCCCTCGACAGATACGCAGTATTTT
TRBV5-1	TRBD2	TRBJ2-2	-	CASSSWTSLVPTGELFF	TGCGCCAGCAGCTCCTGGACTAGCCTCGTCCCGACCGGGGAGCTGTTTTTT
TRBV2	-	TRBJ2-7	-	CASSYPARGRGEYEQYF	TGTGCCAGCAGCTACCCGGCCCGGGGGAGGGGGGAGTACGAGCAGTACTTC
TRBV7-9	-	TRBJ2-5	-	CASSLTGEETQYF	TGTGCCAGCAGCTTAACAGGCGAAGAGACCCAGTACTTC
TRBV5-1	-	TRBJ2-5	-	CASSFGQGAETQYF	TGCGCCAGCAGCTTCGGGCAGGGCGCGGAGACCCAGTACTTC
TRBV2	-	TRBJ2-5	-	CASSEEIAQETQYF	TGTGCCAGCAGTGAGGAAATAGCCCAAGAGACCCAGTACTTC
TRBV5-1	-	TRBJ1-2	-	CASSLGGVYGYTF	TGCGCCAGCAGTCTGGGAGGAGTCTATGGCTACACCTTC
TRBV19	TRBD2	TRBJ2-5	-	CASSIKNAGAQETQYF	TGTGCCAGTAGTATTAAAAATGCGGGAGCCCAAGAGACCCAGTACTTC
TRBV5-1	TRBD1	TRBJ2-7	-	CASSFYFDRDYEQYF	TGCGCCAGCAGCTTCTATTTCGACAGGGACTACGAGCAGTACTTC
TRBV11-2	TRBD1	TRBJ2-3	-	CASSPRTGWPDTQYF	TGTGCCAGCAGCCCAAGGACAGGGTGGCCAGATACGCAGTATTTT
TRBV4-2	TRBD2	TRBJ2-7	-	CASSLQREKNYEQYF	TGTGCCAGCAGCCTTCAGCGGGAAAAAAACTACGAGCAGTACTTC
TRBV6-1	-	TRBJ1-1	-	CASSETALGTLNTEAFF	TGTGCCAGCAGTGAAACGGCGTTGGGCACCCTGAACACTGAAGCTTTCTTT
TRBV5-8	TRBD2	TRBJ2-7	once	CASSRGLAGTATYEQYF	TGTGCCAGCAGCCGCGGGCTAGCGGGCACTGCGACCTACGAGCAGTACTTC
TRBV30	TRBD2	TRBJ2-3	-	CAWSGGLAGGTDTQYF	TGTGCCTGGAGCGGCGGACTAGCGGGGGGCACAGATACGCAGTATTTT
TRBV11-2	-	TRBJ1-1	few	CASSLDSGGTEAFF	TGTGCCAGCAGCTTAGATTCGGGGGGGACTGAAGCTTTCTTT
TRBV7-6	-	TRBJ1-3	once	CASSPSVSGNTIYF	TGTGCCAGCAGCCCTAGCGTCTCTGGAAACACCATATATTTT
TRBV5-1	TRBD1	TRBJ2-2	-	CASSLRTGGGGELFF	TGCGCCAGCAGCTTAAGGACAGGGGGCGGCGGGGAGCTGTTTTTT
TRBV7-8	-	TRBJ2-2	-	CASSLDGSGHTGELFF	TGTGCCAGCAGCTTAGACGGGAGCGGGCACACCGGGGAGCTGTTTTTT
TRBV18	-	TRBJ2-1	-	CASSPPARDEQFF	TGTGCCAGCTCCCCCCCCGCGCGCGATGAGCAGTTCTTC
TRBV5-1	-	TRBJ1-2	-	CASSLNDRPNYGYTF	TGCGCCAGCAGCTTAAATGACAGGCCTAACTATGGCTACACCTTC